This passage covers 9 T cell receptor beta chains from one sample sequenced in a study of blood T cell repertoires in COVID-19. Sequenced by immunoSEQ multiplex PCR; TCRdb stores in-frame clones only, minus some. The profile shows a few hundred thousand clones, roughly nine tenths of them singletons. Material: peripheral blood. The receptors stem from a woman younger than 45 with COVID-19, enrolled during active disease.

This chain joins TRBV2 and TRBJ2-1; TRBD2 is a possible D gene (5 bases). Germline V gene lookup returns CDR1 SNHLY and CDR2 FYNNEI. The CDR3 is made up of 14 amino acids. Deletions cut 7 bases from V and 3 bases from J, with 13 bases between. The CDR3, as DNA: TGTGCCAGCAATCTAGGAGGAAACTACAATGAGCAGTTCTTC. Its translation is CASNLGGNYNEQFF.

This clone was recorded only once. CDR3 region: CASSITGGDEQFF. The CDR3 DNA reads as TGTGCCAGCAGCATCACAGGGGGCGATGAGCAGTTCTTC. The rearrangement uses TRBV7-9 and TRBJ2-1, with 9 bases aligning to TRBD1. Trimming removed 5 bases from V and 8 bases from J; junction bases left unmatched: 4. The CDR3 runs to 13 residues. Germline V lookup: CDR1 SEHNR, CDR2 FQNEAQ (reference sequence).

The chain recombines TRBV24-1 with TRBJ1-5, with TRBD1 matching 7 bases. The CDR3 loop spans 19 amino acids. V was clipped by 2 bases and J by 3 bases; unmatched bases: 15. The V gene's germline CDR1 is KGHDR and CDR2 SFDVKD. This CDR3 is CATSDWPRDSPTLNQPQHF. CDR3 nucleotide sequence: TGTGCCACCAGTGATTGGCCCCGGGACAGCCCAACCCTCAATCAGCCCCAGCATTTT.

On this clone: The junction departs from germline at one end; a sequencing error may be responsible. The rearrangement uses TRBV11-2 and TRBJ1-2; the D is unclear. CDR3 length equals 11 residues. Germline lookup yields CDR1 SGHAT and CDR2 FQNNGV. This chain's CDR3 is CASGLSYGYTF. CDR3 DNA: TGTGCCAGCGGCTTGAGCTATGGCTACACCTTC.

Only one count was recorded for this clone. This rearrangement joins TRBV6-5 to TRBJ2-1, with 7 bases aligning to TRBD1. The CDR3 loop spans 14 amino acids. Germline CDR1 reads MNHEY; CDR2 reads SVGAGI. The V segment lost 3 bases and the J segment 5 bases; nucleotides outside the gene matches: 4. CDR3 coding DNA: TGTGCCAGCAGTTATAGGGGACAGAACAATGAGCAGTTCTTC. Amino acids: CASSYRGQNNEQFF.

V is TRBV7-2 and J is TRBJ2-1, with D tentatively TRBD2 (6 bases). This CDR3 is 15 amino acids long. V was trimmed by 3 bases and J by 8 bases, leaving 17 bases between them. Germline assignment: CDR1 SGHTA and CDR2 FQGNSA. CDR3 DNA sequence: TGTGCCAGCAGCTTCTCACCGGGCGGGGTCCATGAGCAGTTCTTC. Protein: CASSFSPGGVHEQFF.

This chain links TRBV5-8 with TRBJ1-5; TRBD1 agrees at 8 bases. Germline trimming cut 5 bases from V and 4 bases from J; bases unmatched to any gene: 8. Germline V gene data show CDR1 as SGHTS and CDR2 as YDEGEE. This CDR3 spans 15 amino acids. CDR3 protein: CASSPRQGRNQPQHF. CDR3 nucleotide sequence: TGTGCCAGCAGTCCCAGACAGGGGAGGAATCAGCCCCAGCATTTT.

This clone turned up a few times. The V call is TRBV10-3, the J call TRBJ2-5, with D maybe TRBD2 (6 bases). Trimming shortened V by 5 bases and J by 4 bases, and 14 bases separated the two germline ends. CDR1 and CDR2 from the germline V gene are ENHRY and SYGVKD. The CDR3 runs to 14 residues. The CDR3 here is CAISSRLDAETQYF. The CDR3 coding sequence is TGTGCCATCAGTTCGAGACTAGACGCAGAGACCCAGTACTTC.

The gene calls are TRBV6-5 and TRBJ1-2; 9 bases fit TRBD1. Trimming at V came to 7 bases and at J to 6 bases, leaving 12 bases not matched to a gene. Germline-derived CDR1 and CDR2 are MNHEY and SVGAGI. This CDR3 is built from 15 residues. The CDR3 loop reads CASMGRTGDGDGYTF. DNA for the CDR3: TGTGCCAGCATGGGCCGGACAGGGGACGGGGATGGCTACACCTTC.